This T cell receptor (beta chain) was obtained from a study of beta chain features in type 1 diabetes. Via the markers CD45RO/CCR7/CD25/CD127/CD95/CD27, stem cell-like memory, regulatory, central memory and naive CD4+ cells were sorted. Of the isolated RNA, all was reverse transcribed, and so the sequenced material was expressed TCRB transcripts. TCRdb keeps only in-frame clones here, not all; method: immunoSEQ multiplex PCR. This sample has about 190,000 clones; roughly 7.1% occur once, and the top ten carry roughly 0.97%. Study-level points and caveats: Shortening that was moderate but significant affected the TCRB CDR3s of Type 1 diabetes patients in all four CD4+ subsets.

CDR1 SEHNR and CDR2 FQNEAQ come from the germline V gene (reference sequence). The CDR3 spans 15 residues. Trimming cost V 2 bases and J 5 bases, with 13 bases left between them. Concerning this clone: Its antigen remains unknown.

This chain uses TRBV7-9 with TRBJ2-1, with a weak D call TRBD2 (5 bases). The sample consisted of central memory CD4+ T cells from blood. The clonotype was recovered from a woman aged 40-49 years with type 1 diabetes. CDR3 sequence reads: CASSLRGVQNNEQFF. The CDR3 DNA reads TGTGCCAGCAGCTTACGGGGAGTCCAGAACAATGAGCAGTTCTTC.